This T cell receptor (beta chain) was found in a study of blood T cell repertoires in COVID-19. The Seattle site enrolled patients during active infection and followed them longitudinally. This CDR3 is 13 amino acids long. The ends lost 3 bases at V and 7 bases at J; junction bases unmatched: 0. Per the study methods: Quantification of nucleated cells was approximated via reference gene primer amplification. Repertoires were generated with immunoSEQ multiplex PCR, while TCRdb's copy carries only in-frame clones and drops some. That table supplies the V and J calls and clone size; D and trimming were determined from the DNA. The sample comprises 130,000 or so clones, about four fifths of which are singletons, and approximately 8.9% rests with the top ten. This clone was seen repeatedly, ten times or more. This sample includes further DNA sequences coding for the same CDR3.

This chain connects TRBV12-3 or TRBV12-4 to TRBJ1-4, with 9 bases aligning to TRBD1. The specimen sequenced was peripheral blood. The origin of this receptor is a young man with COVID-19, enrolled during active disease. This CDR3 is CASSLGQGEKLFF. CDR3 nucleotides: TGTGCCAGCAGTTTGGGACAGGGTGAAAAACTGTTTTTT.